The sequence of this T cell receptor (beta chain) was determined in a study of T cells in localized non-small cell lung cancer. This clone occurred a few times. What it binds is not known. Findings and caveats of the study: T cell clonality was highest in uninvolved adjacent lung, above tumor. Patients showing higher blood T cell density tended to see longer overall survival. Adjacent lung held a median around 58 of the top 100 tumor clones.

Deletions cut 4 bases from V and 2 bases from J, with 9 bases between. This CDR3 is 14 amino acids long. CDR1 and CDR2 from the germline V gene are MNHGY and SAAAGT. Clones were sequenced by immunoSEQ multiplex PCR, and TCRdb holds only the in-frame ones, with some missing. The profile shows approximately 1,500 clones, roughly 33% of them singletons. This receptor was obtained from a man aged 35-69 years with stage I lung adenocarcinoma. The source material was normal lung tissue next to the tumor, sampled before any cancer treatment. The chain carries TRBV6-8 and TRBJ1-3; D might be TRBD1 (5 bases). The CDR3: CASSLAGTGNTIYF. The CDR3 DNA is TGTGCCAGCAGTTTAGCAGGGACTGGAAACACCATATATTTT.